This TCR beta chain emerged from a study of blood T cell repertoires in COVID-19 (TCRdb year 2020). At the level of the whole study: Samples covering the acute and convalescent phases of COVID-19 were provided by collaborators in the United States, Italy and Spain. The material from the prospective study consisted of cDNA or gDNA derived from T cells, B-cell-depleted T cells, or PBMCs. Subjects who had been exposed to COVID-19, were actively infected with it, or had recovered from it provided the deeply sampled blood TCRbeta repertoires that made up the dataset. The repertoires were released in a freely available public database meant as a resource for research on the immune response to SARS-CoV-2. Samples came from the ongoing ImmuneRACE study (first 160 participants) plus 1,254 subjects from 6 global collaborators. The sample metadata nearly always contained a de-identified subject ID, COVID-19 status, age in years and sex. Where available, HLA class I and class II types were taken from metadata supplied by the sample provider and were not determined by assay-based typing. Study-wide findings and limitations: Clinical and demographic metadata were provided uncurated, with the amount varying by source and participant.

The germline V gene provides CDR1 SGHRS and CDR2 YFSETQ. V is pared back by 2 bases and J by 4 bases, with 12 bases lying between the germline termini. The cysteine opens and the phenylalanine closes a CDR3 of 14 amino acids. Only the CDR3 part of the read is kept: 42 bases, read in frame from the first base. Another Seattle source contributed samples from volunteer blood donors who had recovered from COVID-19. Whole blood was collected in K2EDTA tubes by collaborating institutions according to the institutions' own protocols. For TCRbeta analysis, collaborators shipped samples in one of three forms: frozen whole blood, isolated PBMCs, or DNA extracted from either of those sample types. TCRbeta CDR3 regions were amplified from genomic DNA by means of the immunoSEQ Assay, a bias-controlled multiplex PCR. On the authors' methods: Within the assay, amplification of reference gene primers was used to estimate how many nucleated cells each sample contained. To quantify the absolute abundance of each unique TCRbeta CDR3 rearrangement, sequence reads were collapsed and filtered. For each sample, productive Simpson clonality was calculated as the square root of Simpson's diversity index over productive rearrangements. Here the immuneACCESS table is served through TCRdb, limited to in-frame sequences with V and J called. Missing clones are a known gap in these copies; in checked studies unresolved V genes cover under half, and the rest lacks a known reason. The V and J calls and clone size are taken from that table; D and trimming were inferred from the DNA. This sample is represented by about 250,000 clones; roughly 84% of them were singletons. Roughly 1.4% of the sample belongs to the ten largest clones.

With respect to this clone: No cognate antigen has been identified for it. Base quality data are lacking; no much larger clone is found one base away.

Sequencing input: peripheral blood. The V and J segments used are TRBV5-1 and TRBJ1-1; 6 matching bases give a weak D call of TRBD1. The TCR comes from a woman aged 40 to 50 who had recovered from COVID-19. The DNA sequence follows: TGCGCCAGCAGCTTAACGGCAGGGGTCACTGAAGCTTTCTTT. Translated, this is CASSLTAGVTEAFF.